Only one count was recorded for the clone carrying this T cell receptor (beta chain). These data come from a study of OX40 agonist ivuxolimab in advanced cancers. Germline V CDR1 and CDR2: KGHSH, LQKENI. Trimming pared 4 bases from V and 9 bases from J, leaving 13 bases between. The CDR3 runs 13 residues. Sequenced by immunoSEQ multiplex PCR; TCRdb stores in-frame clones only, minus some. The sample lists just over 90,000 clones, roughly 92% occurring once. V and J are TRBV18 and TRBJ1-5; D gene unclear. The specimen was CD4+ or CD8+ T cells sorted from blood, collected in a trial of the OX40 agonist ivuxolimab. The source of this sequence is an adult with an advanced solid tumor such as melanoma, head and neck, liver or kidney cancer. CDR3 in DNA: TGTGCCAGCTCACACGCTGTGTACTGGCCCCAGCATTTT. As protein: CASSHAVYWPQHF. Variable domain in full (rest from reference TRBV18 and TRBJ1-5): NAGVMQNPRHLVRRRGQEARLRCSPMKGHSHVYWYRQLPEEGLKFMVYLQKENIIDESGMPKERFSAEFPKEGPSILRIQQVVRGDSAAYFCASSHAVYWPQHFGDGTRLSIL.